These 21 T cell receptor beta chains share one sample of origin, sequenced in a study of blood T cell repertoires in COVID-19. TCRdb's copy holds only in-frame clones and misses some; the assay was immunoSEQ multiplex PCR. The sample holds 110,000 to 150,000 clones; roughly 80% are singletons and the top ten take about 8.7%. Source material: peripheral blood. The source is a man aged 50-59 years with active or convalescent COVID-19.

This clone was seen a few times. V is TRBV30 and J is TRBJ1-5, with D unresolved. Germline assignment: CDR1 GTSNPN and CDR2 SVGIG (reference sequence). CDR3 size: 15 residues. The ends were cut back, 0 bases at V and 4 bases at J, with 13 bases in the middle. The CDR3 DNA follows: TGTGCCTGGAGTGTACAAAGAGGGTCAAATCAGCCCCAGCATTTT. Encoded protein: CAWSVQRGSNQPQHF.

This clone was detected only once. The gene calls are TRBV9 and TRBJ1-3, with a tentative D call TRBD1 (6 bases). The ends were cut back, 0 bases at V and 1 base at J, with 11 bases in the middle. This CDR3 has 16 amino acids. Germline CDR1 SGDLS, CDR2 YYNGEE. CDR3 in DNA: TGTGCCAGCAGCGTAGACGGCAGGGGATCTGGAAACACCATATATTTT. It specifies CASSVDGRGSGNTIYF.

The CDR3 DNA reads TGTGCCTGGCCACAGGGGGATACGCAGTATTTT. Protein: CAWPQGDTQYF. V usage is TRBV30 and J usage is TRBJ2-3; 7 bases map to TRBD1. The CDR3 sequence is 11 residues long. The V gene's germline CDR1 is GTSNPN and CDR2 SVGIG (reference sequence). V lost 5 bases and J lost 6; bases outside the gene matches: 2.

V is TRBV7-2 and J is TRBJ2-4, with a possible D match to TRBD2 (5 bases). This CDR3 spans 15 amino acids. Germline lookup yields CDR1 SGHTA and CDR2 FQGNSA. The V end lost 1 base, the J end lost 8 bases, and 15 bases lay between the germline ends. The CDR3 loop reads CASSLVAEGWDIQYF. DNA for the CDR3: TGTGCCAGCAGCTTAGTCGCCGAGGGCTGGGACATTCAGTACTTC.

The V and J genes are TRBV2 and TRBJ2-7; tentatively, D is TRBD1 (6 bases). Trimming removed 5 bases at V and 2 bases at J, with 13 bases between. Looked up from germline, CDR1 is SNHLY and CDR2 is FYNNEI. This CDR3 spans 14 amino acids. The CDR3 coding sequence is TGTGCCAGCAGTCAACAGGGAACACCCTACGAGCAGTACTTC. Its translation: CASSQQGTPYEQYF.

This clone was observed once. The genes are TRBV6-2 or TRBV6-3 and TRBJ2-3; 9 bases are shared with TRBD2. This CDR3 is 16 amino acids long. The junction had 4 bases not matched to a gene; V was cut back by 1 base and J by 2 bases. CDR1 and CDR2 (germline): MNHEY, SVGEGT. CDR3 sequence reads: CASSYFPSGTTDTQYF. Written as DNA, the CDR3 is TGTGCCAGCAGTTACTTCCCTAGCGGGACCACAGATACGCAGTATTTT.

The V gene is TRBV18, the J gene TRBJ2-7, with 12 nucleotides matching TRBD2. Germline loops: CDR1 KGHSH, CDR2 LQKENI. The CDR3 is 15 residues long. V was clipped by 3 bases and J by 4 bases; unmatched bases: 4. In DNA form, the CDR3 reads TGTGCCAGCTCACCCGGACTAGCGGGGACATACGAGCAGTACTTC. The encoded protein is CASSPGLAGTYEQYF. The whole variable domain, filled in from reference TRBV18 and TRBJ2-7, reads NAGVMQNPRHLVRRRGQEARLRCSPMKGHSHVYWYRQLPEEGLKFMVYLQKENIIDESGMPKERFSAEFPKEGPSILRIQQVVRGDSAAYFCASSPGLAGTYEQYFGPGTRLTVT.

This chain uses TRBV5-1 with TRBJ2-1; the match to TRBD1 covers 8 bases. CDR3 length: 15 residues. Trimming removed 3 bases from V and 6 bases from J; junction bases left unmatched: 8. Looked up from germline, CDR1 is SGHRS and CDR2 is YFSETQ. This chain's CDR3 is CASSSTGQDINEQFF. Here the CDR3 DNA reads TGCGCCAGCAGCTCGACGGGACAGGACATCAATGAGCAGTTCTTC. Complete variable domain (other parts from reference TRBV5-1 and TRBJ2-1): KAGVTQTPRYLIKTRGQQVTLSCSPISGHRSVSWYQQTPGQGLQFLFEYFSETQRNKGNFPGRFSGRQFSNSRSEMNVSTLELGDSALYLCASSSTGQDINEQFFGPGTRLTVL.

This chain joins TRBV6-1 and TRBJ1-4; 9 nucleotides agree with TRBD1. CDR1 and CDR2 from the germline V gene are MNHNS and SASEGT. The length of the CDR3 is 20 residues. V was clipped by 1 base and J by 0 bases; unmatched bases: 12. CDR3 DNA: TGTGCCAGCAGTGAAGAGGAGGGACAGGGATTTATTGCAACTAATGAAAAACTGTTTTTT. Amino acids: CASSEEEGQGFIATNEKLFF.

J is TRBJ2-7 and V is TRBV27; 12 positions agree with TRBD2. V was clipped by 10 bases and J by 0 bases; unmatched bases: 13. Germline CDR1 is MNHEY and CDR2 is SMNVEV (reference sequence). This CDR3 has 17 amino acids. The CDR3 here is CATGRLAGAYLSYEQYF. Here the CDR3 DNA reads TGTGCCACCGGCAGACTAGCGGGAGCCTACCTCTCCTACGAGCAGTACTTC.

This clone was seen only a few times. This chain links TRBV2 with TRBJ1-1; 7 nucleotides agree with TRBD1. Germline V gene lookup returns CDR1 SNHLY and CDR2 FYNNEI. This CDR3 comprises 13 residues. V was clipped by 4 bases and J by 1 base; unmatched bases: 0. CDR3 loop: CASSGDRNTEAFF. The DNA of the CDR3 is TGTGCCAGCAGTGGGGACAGGAACACTGAAGCTTTCTTT.

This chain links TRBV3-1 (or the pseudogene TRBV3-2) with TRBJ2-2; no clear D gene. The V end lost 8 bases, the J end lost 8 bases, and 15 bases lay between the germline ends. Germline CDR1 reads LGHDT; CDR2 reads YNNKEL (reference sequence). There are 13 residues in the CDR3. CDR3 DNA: TGTGCCAGCCGCAGGCCAGTAGGTGGGGAGCTGTTTTTT. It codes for CASRRPVGGELFF.

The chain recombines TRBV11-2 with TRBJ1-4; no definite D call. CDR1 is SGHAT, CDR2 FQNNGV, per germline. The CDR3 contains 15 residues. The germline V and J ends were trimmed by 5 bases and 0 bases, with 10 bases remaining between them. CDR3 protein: CASSPYRTTNEKLFF. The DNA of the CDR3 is TGTGCCAGCAGCCCTTACAGAACAACTAATGAAAAACTGTTTTTT.

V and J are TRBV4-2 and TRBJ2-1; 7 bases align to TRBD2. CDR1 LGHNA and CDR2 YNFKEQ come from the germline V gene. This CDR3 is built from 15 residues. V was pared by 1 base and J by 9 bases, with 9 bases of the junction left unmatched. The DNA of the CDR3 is TGTGCCAGCAGCCAAGTGGGCGGGAGTCGAGGTGAGCAGTTCTTC. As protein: CASSQVGGSRGEQFF.

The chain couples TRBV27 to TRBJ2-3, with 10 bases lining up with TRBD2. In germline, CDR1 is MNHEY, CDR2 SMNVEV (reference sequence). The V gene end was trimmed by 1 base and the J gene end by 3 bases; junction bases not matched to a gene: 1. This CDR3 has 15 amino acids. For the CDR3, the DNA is TGTGCCAGCAGTTTATGGGGACTAGCGACAGATACGCAGTATTTT. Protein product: CASSLWGLATDTQYF.

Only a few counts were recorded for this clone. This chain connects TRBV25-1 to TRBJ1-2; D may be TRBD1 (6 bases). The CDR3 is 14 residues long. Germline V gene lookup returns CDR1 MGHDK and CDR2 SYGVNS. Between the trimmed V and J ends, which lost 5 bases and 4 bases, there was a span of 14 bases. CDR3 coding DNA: TGTGCCAGCAGTTGGACGGGACAACTCTATGGCTACACCTTC. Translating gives CASSWTGQLYGYTF.

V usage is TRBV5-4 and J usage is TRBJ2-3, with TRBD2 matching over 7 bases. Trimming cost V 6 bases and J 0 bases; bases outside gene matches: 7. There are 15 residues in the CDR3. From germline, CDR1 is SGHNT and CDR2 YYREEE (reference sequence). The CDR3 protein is CASTQPSGSTDTQYF. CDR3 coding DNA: TGTGCCAGCACTCAACCTAGCGGAAGCACAGATACGCAGTATTTT. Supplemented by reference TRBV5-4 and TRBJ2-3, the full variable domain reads ETGVTQSPTHLIKTRGQQVTLRCSSQSGHNTVSWYQQALGQGPQFIFQYYREEENGRGNFPPRFSGLQFPNYSSELNVNALELDDSALYLCASTQPSGSTDTQYFGPGTRLTVL.

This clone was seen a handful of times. In DNA form, the CDR3 reads TGTGCCAGCAGTAACGACCCGGGGGGGACTGAAGCTTTCTTT. This gives the protein CASSNDPGGTEAFF. The chain combines TRBV5-4 with TRBJ1-1, with D perhaps TRBD1 (5 bases). Germline V lookup: CDR1 SGHNT, CDR2 YYREEE (reference sequence). This CDR3 has 14 amino acids. Trimming removed 5 bases from V and 5 bases from J, with 16 bases in between. The full variable domain, with the rest looked up from reference TRBV5-4 and TRBJ1-1, is ETGVTQSPTHLIKTRGQQVTLRCSSQSGHNTVSWYQQALGQGPQFIFQYYREEENGRGNFPPRFSGLQFPNYSSELNVNALELDDSALYLCASSNDPGGTEAFFGQGTRLTVV.

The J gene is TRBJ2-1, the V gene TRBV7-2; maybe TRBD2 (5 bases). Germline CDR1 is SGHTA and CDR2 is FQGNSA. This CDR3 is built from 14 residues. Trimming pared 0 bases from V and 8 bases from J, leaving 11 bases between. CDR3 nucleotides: TGTGCCAGCAGCTTAGCTTGGGCCGGGGATGAGCAGTTCTTC. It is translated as CASSLAWAGDEQFF.

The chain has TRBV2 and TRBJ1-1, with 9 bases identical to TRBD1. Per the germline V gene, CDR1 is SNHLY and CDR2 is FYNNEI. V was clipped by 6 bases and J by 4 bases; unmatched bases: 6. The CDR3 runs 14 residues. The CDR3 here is CASREDRGSTEAFF. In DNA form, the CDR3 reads TGTGCCAGCAGGGAGGACAGGGGAAGCACTGAAGCTTTCTTT.

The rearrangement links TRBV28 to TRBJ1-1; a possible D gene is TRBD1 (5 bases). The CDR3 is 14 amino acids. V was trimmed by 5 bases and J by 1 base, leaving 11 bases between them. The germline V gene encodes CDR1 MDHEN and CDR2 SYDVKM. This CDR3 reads CASSLLQENTEAFF. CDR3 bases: TGTGCCAGCAGTCTCCTACAGGAGAACACTGAAGCTTTCTTT.